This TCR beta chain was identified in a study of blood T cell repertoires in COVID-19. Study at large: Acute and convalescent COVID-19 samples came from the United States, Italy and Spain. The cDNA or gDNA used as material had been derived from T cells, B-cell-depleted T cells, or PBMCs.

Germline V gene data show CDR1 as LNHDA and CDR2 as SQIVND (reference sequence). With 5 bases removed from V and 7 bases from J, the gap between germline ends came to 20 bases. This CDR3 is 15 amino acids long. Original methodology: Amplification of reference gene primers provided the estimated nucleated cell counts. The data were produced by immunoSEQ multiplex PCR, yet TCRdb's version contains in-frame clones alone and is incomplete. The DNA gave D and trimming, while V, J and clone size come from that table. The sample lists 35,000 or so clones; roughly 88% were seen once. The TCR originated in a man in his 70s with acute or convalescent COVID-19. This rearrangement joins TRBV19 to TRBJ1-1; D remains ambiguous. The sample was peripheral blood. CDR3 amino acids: CASSAWALGRIEAFF. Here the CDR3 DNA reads TGTGCCAGTAGTGCTTGGGCCCTAGGGAGGATTGAAGCTTTCTTT. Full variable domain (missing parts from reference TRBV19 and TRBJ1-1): DGGITQSPKYLFRKEGQNVTLSCEQNLNHDAMYWYRQDPGQGLRLIYYSQIVNDFQKGDIAEGYSVSREKKESFPLTVTSAQKNPTAFYLCASSAWALGRIEAFFGQGTRLTVV.